The clone carrying this T cell receptor beta chain has only a few counts. A lack of ophthalmopathy progression within 18 months defined stable Graves' hyperthyroidism. Among the patients, aged 18 to 65, hyperthyroidism was newly diagnosed and had lasted under 2 months. For the diagnoses, clinical symptoms, serum thyroxine and TRAb, thyroid ultrasound and orbital computed tomography were used. These data belong to a study of T cells in Graves' hyperthyroidism and ophthalmopathy. There were TCR beta CDR3 regions amplified from RNA transcripts. HTBI primers were the set used in a first-round RT-PCR of the TCR CDR3. TCRdb independently ran MiXCR on the multiplex PCR reads; one entry per CDR3 protein. The top ten hold about 15% of the sample, which has 550,000 to 650,000 distinct CDR3 sequences, about 15% seen once. Sequencing input: blood. The sequence was obtained from a woman aged 35 to 49 with Graves' hyperthyroidism.

The CDR3 spells CASIRDTGELFF. The CDR3 DNA is TGTGCCAGTATTAGGGACACCGGGGAGCTGTTTTTT. This chain uses TRBV19 with TRBJ2-2; D is unresolved. Germline V gene lookup returns CDR1 LNHDA and CDR2 SQIVND (reference sequence). This CDR3 is built from 12 residues. Deletions cut 7 bases from V and 3 bases from J, with 6 bases between.